This record covers a single T cell receptor (beta chain). During active infection, Seattle patients enrolled and were then monitored through disease. Using immunoSEQ multiplex PCR, the repertoire was profiled, and TCRdb retains in-frame clones only, with some absent. The sample records some 62,000 clones, around 73% being singletons. The sample originates from a study of blood T cell repertoires in COVID-19. Across the whole study: Sample material is recorded as cDNA or gDNA derived from T cells, B-cell-depleted T cells, or PBMCs.

Sequenced: peripheral blood. The origin of this receptor is a man aged 55 to 70 with COVID-19, enrolled during active disease.

Here the CDR3 reads CASGLTPEEAFF. In DNA, the CDR3 is TGTGCTAGTGGTTTGACGCCAGAAGAAGCTTTCTTT. The gene calls are TRBV12-5 and TRBJ1-1; D not certain. The germline V gene encodes CDR1 LGHNT and CDR2 FRNRAP. The CDR3 length is 12 residues. Trimming pared 2 bases from V and 8 bases from J, leaving 9 bases between.